The 2 T cell receptor beta chains presented below share a single source sample, sequenced in a study of OX40 agonist ivuxolimab in advanced cancers. The library was built by means of the immunoSEQ multiplex PCR assay. The table was pulled from immuneACCESS by TCRdb, which kept in-frame rearrangements only. Such tables lose some clones; where checked, under half of the loss comes from unresolved V genes, and the rest has no known cause. Present in this sample are about 75,000 clones, approximately 86% of which were seen just once. The ten largest account for approximately 8% of the sample. The source material was CD4+ or CD8+ T cells sorted from blood, sampled in a trial of the OX40 agonist ivuxolimab. The source is an adult with an advanced solid tumor such as melanoma, head and neck, liver or kidney cancer.

The V call is TRBV5-6, the J call TRBJ1-2; D might be TRBD1 (5 bases). Germline V gives CDR1 SGHDT, CDR2 YYEEEE. The CDR3 contains 14 residues. Trimming pared 4 bases from V and 5 bases from J, leaving 15 bases between. CDR3 sequence (DNA): TGTGCCAGCAGCCTACGCACAGGAACATATGGCTACACCTTC. It yields the protein CASSLRTGTYGYTF.

This clone was seen a handful of times. The chain combines TRBV7-3 with TRBJ2-7, with TRBD1 identical over 7 bases. CDR1 and CDR2 from the germline V gene are SGHTA and FQGTGA. This CDR3 region has 13 residues. The J segment lost 3 bases and the V segment lost 5 bases, leaving 4 bases of the junction unmatched. CDR3 region: CASSQGQIYEQYF. The CDR3 DNA reads TGTGCCAGCAGCCAGGGACAGATCTACGAGCAGTACTTC. The entire variable domain, with the rest obtained from reference TRBV7-3 and TRBJ2-7, is as follows: GAGVSQTPSNKVTEKGKYVELRCDPISGHTALYWYRQSLGQGPEFLIYFQGTGAADDSGLPNDRFFAVRPEGSVSTLKIQRTERGDSAVYLCASSQGQIYEQYFGPGTRLTVT.